This entry concerns a single T cell receptor beta chain. This CDR3 spans 14 amino acids. Trimming removed 3 bases from V and 0 bases from J, with 3 bases in between. CDR1 and CDR2 (germline): MNHEY, SMNVEV (reference sequence). The study ran its PCR with 60 Vbeta and 13 Jbeta primers. The protocol was immunoSEQ multiplex PCR, while the TCRdb copy is restricted to in-frame clones and leaves out a portion. The profile shows 75,000 to 100,000 clones, 60% to 80% of them singletons. The data were obtained in a study of cytomegalovirus exposure and HLA in healthy donors. The specimen sequenced was PBMCs. This sequence joins TRBV27 and TRBJ2-6, with D unclear. This receptor was obtained from a female donor in good health and CMV-seronegative. The CDR3 protein is CASSFRSGANVLTF. CDR3 DNA: TGTGCCAGCAGTTTCCGCTCTGGGGCCAACGTCCTGACTTTC.